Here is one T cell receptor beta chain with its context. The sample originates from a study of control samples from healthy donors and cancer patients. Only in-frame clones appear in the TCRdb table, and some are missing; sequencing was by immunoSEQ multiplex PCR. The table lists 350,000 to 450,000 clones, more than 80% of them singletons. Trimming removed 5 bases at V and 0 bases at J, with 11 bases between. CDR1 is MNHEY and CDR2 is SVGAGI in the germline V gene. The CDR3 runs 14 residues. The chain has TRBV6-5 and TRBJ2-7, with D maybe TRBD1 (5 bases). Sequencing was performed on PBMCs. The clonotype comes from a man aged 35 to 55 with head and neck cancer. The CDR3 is CASSTPRDSYEQYF. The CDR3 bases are TGTGCCAGCAGTACACCCAGGGACTCCTACGAGCAGTACTTC.